This T cell receptor beta chain stems from a study of molecular identifiers for immune sequencing clone quantification. Study outcomes and limitations: Whereas clones above 20 RNA copies held under 1% of naive-cell molecules, they held over 97% of effector molecules.

With 10%, 30% or 50% of RNA, about 17,000 to 1,000,000 naive CD8 T cells were sequenced. TCRdb used MiXCR to reprocess the PCR reads, holding one entry per CDR3 protein. The table has more than 250,000 distinct CDR3 sequences, about a fifth seen once. About this clonotype itself: Its antigen is undetermined.

Trimming took 8 bases from V and 4 from J; bases not matched to a gene: 12. Germline-derived CDR1 and CDR2 are SNHLY and FYNNEI. This CDR3 has 16 amino acids. The receptor was derived from a human donor in good health. Some libraries in this study had Jurkat cell RNA spiked in. The source material was naive CD8+ T cells from blood, with Jurkat cell RNA spiked in. Subset of the sample: FACS-sorted CD8+CD4-CCR7+CD45RA+ naive T cells. The V call is TRBV2, the J call TRBJ2-3; TRBD2 aligns across 10 bases. The CDR3: CASCIAGGPSADTQYF. CDR3 nucleotides: TGTGCCAGCTGCATAGCGGGGGGCCCCTCGGCAGATACGCAGTATTTT. The variable domain in full, completed from reference TRBV2 and TRBJ2-3, reads EPEVTQTPSHQVTQMGQEVILRCVPISNHLYFYWYRQILGQKVEFLVSFYNNEISEKSEIFDDQFSVERPDGSNFTLKIRSTKLEDSAMYFCASCIAGGPSADTQYFGPGTRLTVL.